Listed below are T cell receptor beta chains from one sample, sequenced in a study of blood T cells in healthy people across ages. Via MiXCR, TCRdb re-called the 5' RACE reads, giving one row per CDR3 protein. The repertoire holds roughly 800,000 distinct CDR3 sequences, with 58% as singletons. Specimen: blood. The source is a young man in good health. Both conserved end residues are part of each CDR3. A D gene is named only where the DNA matches it firmly. Clone size, where shown, is once, few, many, or a class for clones that have expanded.

>TRBJ1-1|TRBD1|TRBV29-1|NA
TGCAGCGTCCGTCAGGGGGCTTGGAACACTGAAGCTTTCTTT
CSVRQGAWNTEAFF
>TRBJ2-5|NA|TRBV6-1|few
TGTGCCAGCAGTCCCTGGCAGGGAACCAGGGTCGCCAAAGAGACCCAGTACTTC
CASSPWQGTRVAKETQYF
>TRBJ1-5|NA|TRBV7-2|NA
TGTGCCAGCAGCACTAGCCTCGATCAGCCCCAGCATTTT
CASSTSLDQPQHF
>TRBJ2-7|TRBD2|TRBV30|NA
TGTGCCCGAGACATTGGACTAGCGGCTTCCTACGAGCAGTACTTC
CARDIGLAASYEQYF
>TRBJ2-7|NA|TRBV28|NA
TGTGCCAGCAGTTTGGCACTTACCTACGAGCAGTACTTC
CASSLALTYEQYF
>TRBJ1-1|NA|TRBV7-2|NA
TGTGCCAGCAGCTTGACAGAGGAGAACACTGAAGCTTTCTTT
CASSLTEENTEAFF
>TRBJ2-1|TRBD2|TRBV25-1|NA
TGTGCCAGCAGTGAAGGGACTAGCGGGGGTACCTACAATGAGCAGTTCTTC
CASSEGTSGGTYNEQFF
>TRBJ1-1|TRBD1|TRBV6-5|NA
TGTGCCAGCAGTGGACAGGGAACAAGCACTGAAGCTTTCTTT
CASSGQGTSTEAFF
>TRBJ2-1|NA|TRBV27|NA
TGTGCCAGCAGCCCCTACCGGGACAAGTACAATGAGCAGTTCTTC
CASSPYRDKYNEQFF
>TRBJ1-2|NA|TRBV2|few
TGTGCCAGCAGTAAATACAGGGACGGCGATGGCTACACCTTC
CASSKYRDGDGYTF
>TRBJ2-3|TRBD2|TRBV3-1|few
TGTGCCAGCAGCCAATTGCAGCGGGGGTATGCAGATACGCAGTATTTT
CASSQLQRGYADTQYF
>TRBJ2-7|TRBD2|TRBV7-2|NA
TGTGCCAGCAGCTTAGTATCAGGGACTAGCGGCGAGCGGTACTTC
CASSLVSGTSGERYF
>TRBJ2-5|TRBD2|TRBV7-3|NA
TGTGCCAGCAGCTTAACTGGACTAGCGGGAGAGACCCAGTACTTC
CASSLTGLAGETQYF
>TRBJ1-5|NA|TRBV15|NA
TGTGCCACCAGCAGAGAAATGGTTCAGCCCCAGCATTTT
CATSREMVQPQHF
>TRBJ1-1|NA|TRBV6-6|NA
TGTGCCAGCAGTTCCTCGGAAGGGGGGACTGGCACTGAAGCTTTCTTT
CASSSSEGGTGTEAFF
>TRBJ2-1|NA|TRBV12-5|NA
TGTGCTAGTGGTTTGATAGGTGGCGAGCAGTTCTTC
CASGLIGGEQFF
>TRBJ2-3|TRBD2|TRBV12-3/TRBV12-4|NA
TGTGCCAGCAGTTCGACAGCGGGGAATACGCAGTATTTT
CASSSTAGNTQYF
>TRBJ2-5|TRBD1|TRBV28|few
TGTGCCAGCAGTTTCCCGGGACAGGGGACAGAGACCCAGTACTTC
CASSFPGQGTETQYF
>TRBJ1-5|NA|TRBV28|NA
TGTGCCAGCAACTATGGGGGAGATAGCAATCAGCCCCAGCATTTT
CASNYGGDSNQPQHF
>TRBJ1-3|NA|TRBV14|NA
TGTGCCAGCAGCGGATTTAGAGACACCATATATTTT
CASSGFRDTIYF
>TRBJ2-1|NA|TRBV12-3/TRBV12-4|NA
TGTGCCAGCAGTTTGTTTGTTGAGCAGTTCTTC
CASSLFVEQFF
>TRBJ2-1|TRBD1|TRBV10-3|NA
TGTGCCATCAGGACCGGGACAGGGTCTCGAGTTGAGCAGTTCTTC
CAIRTGTGSRVEQFF
>TRBJ2-3|NA|TRBV5-1|NA
TGCGCCAGCAGCTTGGTGGCGGAGATAACCACAGATACGCAGTATTTT
CASSLVAEITTDTQYF
>TRBJ2-7|TRBD2|TRBV29-1|NA
TGCAGCGTTGAAATGCTAAGTAGCGGGAGATATTCCTACAATGAGCAGTACTTC
CSVEMLSSGRYSYNEQYF
>TRBJ2-4|TRBD1|TRBV4-1|NA
TGCGCCAGCAGCCAAAGGGATTACAGGGGGCTGATTGGGAACATTCAGTACTTC
CASSQRDYRGLIGNIQYF
>TRBJ2-1|TRBD2|TRBV4-2|few
TGTGCCAGCAGCCAAGGCGGGACTATCGCCTACAATGAGCAGTTCTTC
CASSQGGTIAYNEQFF
>TRBJ2-3|NA|TRBV29-1|few
TGCAGCGTTGGTAGGGGGGCTAGCACAGATACGCAGTATTTT
CSVGRGASTDTQYF
>TRBJ2-3|NA|TRBV6-6|NA
TGTGCCAGCAGTTACTCACGGTCGACAGGTCCAGATACGCAGTATTTT
CASSYSRSTGPDTQYF
>TRBJ2-1|NA|TRBV9|NA
TGTGCCAGCAGCGTGGGGTCACGTAGCTACAATGAGCAGTTCTTC
CASSVGSRSYNEQFF
>TRBJ2-5|TRBD2|TRBV12-3/TRBV12-4|few
TGTGCCAGCAGTATGACCCGTACTAGCGGGAACCAAGAGACCCAGTACTTC
CASSMTRTSGNQETQYF
>TRBJ2-5|NA|TRBV3-1|NA
TGTGCCAGCAGCCCCCAGAGGGCCTCCAATGAGCAGTACTTC
CASSPQRASNEQYF
>TRBJ1-1|NA|TRBV29-1|NA
TGCAGCGTCCCGCGCCAAGGGGATGAAGCTTTCTTT
CSVPRQGDEAFF
>TRBJ1-2|NA|TRBV30|once
TGTGCCTGGAGTAGTGAGGACTATGGCTACACCTTC
CAWSSEDYGYTF
>TRBJ2-3|TRBD2|TRBV7-2|NA
TGTGCCAGCAGCTCTTCGGGGGGATTCACAGATACGCAGTATTTT
CASSSSGGFTDTQYF
>TRBJ1-6|NA|TRBV20-1|once
TGCAGTGCCGGGGGGGATTCACCCCTCCACTTT
CSAGGDSPLHF
>TRBJ2-5|NA|TRBV3-1|NA
TGTGCCAGCAGCCAAGAAGGGCTAGTTTGGGAGACCCAGTACTTC
CASSQEGLVWETQYF
>TRBJ2-1|NA|TRBV7-9|NA
TGTGCCAGCAGCTTAGTTCGTTTCAATGAGCAGTTCTTC
CASSLVRFNEQFF
>TRBJ2-3|NA|TRBV6-5|NA
TGTGCCAGCAGTCACCCCTACACAGATACGCAGTATTTT
CASSHPYTDTQYF